This T cell receptor (beta chain) was recovered during a study of T cell repertoires in aging, cancer and after chemotherapy. About the study: Donor ages fell into six groups from 30 or younger up to 70 or older. About 10 million TCR reads made up the full dataset.

Rearranged V-D-J TRB sequences were amplified with a mixed TRB-A/B primer pool. TCRdb re-derived calls from the multiplex PCR reads in MiXCR, one entry per CDR3 protein. Of thousands of distinct CDR3 sequences in the sample, around 35% were seen once. Peripheral blood genomic DNA, not sorted cells or RNA, was the template. Findings and limits, study-wide: Hematological cancer patients had lymphoid organ infiltration that may impair thymic emigration or T cell expansion. Age-matched healthy donors had significantly more diverse, less clonal blood TCR repertoires than untreated cancer patients.

By share, this clonotype ranks as medium-sized. What it recognizes is unknown. The specimen was blood. This TCR was recovered from a human donor with a blood cancer.

The CDR3 spells CASSRTRETQYF. CDR3 DNA sequence: TGTGCCAGTAGTAGGACTAGGGAGACCCAGTACTTC. This chain joins TRBV19 and TRBJ2-5; 7 bases map to TRBD2. CDR1 and CDR2 from the germline V gene are LNHDA and SQIVND (reference sequence). J lost 5 bases, V lost 4 bases, and 1 base had no gene match. This CDR3 comprises 12 residues.